This T cell receptor (beta chain) was obtained from a study of blood T cell repertoires in COVID-19. Study summary: The study drew acute and convalescent COVID-19 samples from the United States, Italy and Spain. T cells, B-cell-depleted T cells, or PBMCs supplied cDNA or gDNA.

CDR3 length equals 13 residues. The germline V and J ends were trimmed by 6 bases and 10 bases, with 13 bases remaining between them. Germline CDR1 reads MGHRA; CDR2 reads YSYEKL. Seattle patient enrollment occurred during active infection, with longitudinal follow-up thereafter. Repertoires were generated with immunoSEQ multiplex PCR, while TCRdb's copy carries only in-frame clones and drops some. The repertoire consists of roughly 290,000 clones, with roughly 80% occurring once and the leading ten covering approximately 14%. This receptor was taken from a person aged 65 to 79 with COVID-19, enrolled during active disease. This chain joins TRBV4-1 and TRBJ1-6; D uncertain. Sequencing was performed on peripheral blood. The CDR3 DNA reads as TGCGCCAGCAGTCGCGCTTTATTGTCACCCCTCCACTTT. Protein product: CASSRALLSPLHF.